A selection of T cell receptor beta chains follows, all from one sample in a study of CD8+CD57+ T cells in acquired aplastic anemia. A single record per CDR3 protein comes from TCRdb applying MiXCR to the reads. The sample includes approximately 220,000 distinct CDR3 sequences, approximately 45% of them seen just once. Sequencing was carried out using sorted CD4+, CD8+, or CD8+CD57+ T cells (not recorded which) from PBMCs. The receptors were sampled from a human donor with aplastic anemia. Each CDR3 is given with its conserved first and last residue.

V	J	length	CDR3
TRBV25-1	TRBJ2-6	15	CASSARGQGANVLTF
TRBV5-1	TRBJ2-7	19	CASSLGGRGRSGVVYEQYF
TRBV9	TRBJ2-3	15	CASSVDGGTTDTQYF
TRBV9	TRBJ1-1	15	CASSVFDRVNTEAFF
TRBV29-1	TRBJ2-1	16	CSVEDRGTGLNNEQFF
TRBV6-1	TRBJ2-1	10	CASSAGRQFF
TRBV30	TRBJ2-7	14	CAWSYGQGSYEQYF
TRBV7-2	TRBJ2-5	12	CASSTVPETQYF
TRBV5-1	TRBJ2-1	15	CASSAGTGSFDEQFF
TRBV20-1	TRBJ2-7	13	CSARDGGGYGQYF
TRBV19	TRBJ1-1	15	CASQMGPGRVTEAFF
TRBV2	TRBJ1-2	13	CASWQGANYGYTF
TRBV5-8	TRBJ2-2	16	CASRQAPTSPTGELFF
TRBV24-1	TRBJ2-1	14	CATSDESSYNEQFF
TRBV7-9	TRBJ2-7	12	CASSQLIYEQYF
TRBV7-9	TRBJ2-1	15	CASSLWDRGTNEQFF
TRBV5-1	TRBJ1-1	17	CASSFDRGHIGFTEAFF
TRBV19	TRBJ2-1	14	CASSMVGSYNEQFF
TRBV7-2	TRBJ1-2	13	CASSRTGNYGYTF
TRBV6-5	TRBJ2-2	16	CASTHSEGKDTGELFF
TRBV24-1	TRBJ2-2	16	CATSPLQALNTGELVF
TRBV7-9	TRBJ2-5	13	CASSLDVERTQYF
TRBV9	TRBJ1-4	15	CASSREQGSDEELFF
TRBV12-3/TRBV12-4	TRBJ2-7	13	CASRAGSPYEQYF
TRBV12-3/TRBV12-4	TRBJ1-5	14	CASQSGASNQPQHF
TRBV30	TRBJ1-4	16	CAWSLGFGSGSEKLFF
TRBV2	TRBJ1-5	13	CASTGWEGQPQHF
TRBV9	TRBJ2-7	14	CASSVGTYSYEQYF
TRBV2	TRBJ1-2	14	CASRDDRSGDGYTF
TRBV18	TRBJ2-7	14	CASSPPGTVHEQYF
TRBV7-9	TRBJ1-5	13	CASSPPGNQPQHF
TRBV12-3/TRBV12-4	TRBJ1-2	15	CASSPGGGYRPGYTF
TRBV14	TRBJ2-7	15	CASSQTWTGTYEQYF
TRBV10-3	TRBJ1-2	14	CAISLPLAPYGYTF
TRBV7-6	TRBJ2-1	11	CASSLLAEQFF
TRBV25-1	TRBJ1-1	15	CASSEWTGGSTEAFF
TRBV20-1	TRBJ2-1	14	CSAPLTRTYNEQFF
TRBV7-2	TRBJ2-5	16	CASSLARLGSQETQYF
TRBV19	TRBJ2-2	13	CASSTSGAGELFF
TRBV7-7	TRBJ2-3	16	CASSTGQGGITDTQYF
TRBV20-1	TRBJ2-7	12	CSYGTSAYEQYF
TRBV10-3	TRBJ2-1	10	CATGGGEQFF
TRBV27	TRBJ2-7	13	CASSLPGGYEQYF
TRBV14	TRBJ1-4	15	CASSQGTGWGEKLFF
TRBV9	TRBJ2-3	16	CASSVEVDYTTDTQYF
TRBV9	TRBJ2-2	14	CASSVNRAIGELFF
TRBV3-1	TRBJ2-2	14	CASSPGANTGELFF
TRBV7-2	TRBJ1-1	13	CASSLSGITEAFF